Included here is one T cell receptor (beta chain) sequence, with context. Antigen specificity is unknown. The germline V gene encodes CDR1 SQVTM and CDR2 ANQGSEA. V was shortened by 4 bases and J by 3 bases, with 9 bases between the two germline ends. This CDR3 spans 12 amino acids. The data derive from a study of cytomegalovirus exposure and HLA in healthy donors. About the study: Of some 360 genotyped donors, 65% to 85% clustered with self-reported Caucasian donors.

Whole-study results and caveats: Available immune exposure information covered CMV serostatus only. TCR beta V- and J-gene trimming, according to a later analysis, was linked to a missense DCLRE1C variant. Sequencing likely produced, as an artifact, a cluster of highly shared sequence variants.

The PCR made use of 60 Vbeta and 13 Jbeta primers. Assay used: immunoSEQ multiplex PCR; TCRdb lists only in-frame clones, some missing. Of about 43,000 clones in the sample, under 70% were seen once. The specimen was PBMCs. This TCR derives from a man in his 60s in good health and CMV-seropositive. The chain has TRBV29-1 and TRBJ1-2; no firm D call. The CDR3 nucleotides are TGCAGCGTTGTCCGGGGATACTATGGCTACACCTTC. Translation gives CSVVRGYYGYTF.